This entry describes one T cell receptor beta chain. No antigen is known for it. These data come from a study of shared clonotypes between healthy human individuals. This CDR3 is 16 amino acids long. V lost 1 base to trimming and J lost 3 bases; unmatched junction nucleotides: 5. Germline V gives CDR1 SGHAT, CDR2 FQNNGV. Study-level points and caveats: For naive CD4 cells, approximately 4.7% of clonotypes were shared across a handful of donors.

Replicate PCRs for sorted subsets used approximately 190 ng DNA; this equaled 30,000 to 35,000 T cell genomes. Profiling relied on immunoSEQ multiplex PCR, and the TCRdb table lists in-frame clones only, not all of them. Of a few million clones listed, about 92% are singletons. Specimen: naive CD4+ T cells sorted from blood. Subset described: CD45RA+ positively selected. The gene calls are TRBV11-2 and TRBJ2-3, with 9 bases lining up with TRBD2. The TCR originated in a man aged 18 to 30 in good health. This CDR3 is CASSLVPSGGTDTQYF. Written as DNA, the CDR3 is TGTGCCAGCAGCTTAGTTCCCAGCGGGGGGACAGATACGCAGTATTTT.